This TCR beta chain was recovered during a study of blood T cell repertoires in COVID-19. This table comes from immunoSEQ multiplex PCR, and its TCRdb copy is limited to in-frame clones, with some not included. The sample lists 200,000 to 250,000 clones; roughly nine tenths were seen once. Trimming stripped 3 bases from V and 2 bases from J, with 8 bases between. The germline V gene encodes CDR1 GTSNPN and CDR2 SVGIG (reference sequence). This CDR3 spans 12 amino acids. This clonotype originated in a man in his sixties with acute or convalescent COVID-19. This chain links TRBV30 with TRBJ2-7; D is ambiguous. The sequenced sample was peripheral blood. The CDR3 loop is CAWSVSAYEQYF. CDR3 nucleotide sequence: TGTGCCTGGAGCGTCAGCGCCTACGAGCAGTACTTC.